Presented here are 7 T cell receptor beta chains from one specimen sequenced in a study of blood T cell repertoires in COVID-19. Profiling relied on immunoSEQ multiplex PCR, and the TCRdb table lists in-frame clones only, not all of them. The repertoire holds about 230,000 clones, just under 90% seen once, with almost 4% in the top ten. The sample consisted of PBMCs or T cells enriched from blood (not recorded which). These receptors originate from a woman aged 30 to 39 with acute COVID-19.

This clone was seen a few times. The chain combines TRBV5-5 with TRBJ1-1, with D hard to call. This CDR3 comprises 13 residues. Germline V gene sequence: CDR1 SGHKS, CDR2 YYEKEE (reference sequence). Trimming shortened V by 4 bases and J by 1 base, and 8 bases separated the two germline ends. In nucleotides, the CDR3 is TGTGCCAGCAGCCTCCCAGAGAACACTGAAGCTTTCTTT. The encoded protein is CASSLPENTEAFF.

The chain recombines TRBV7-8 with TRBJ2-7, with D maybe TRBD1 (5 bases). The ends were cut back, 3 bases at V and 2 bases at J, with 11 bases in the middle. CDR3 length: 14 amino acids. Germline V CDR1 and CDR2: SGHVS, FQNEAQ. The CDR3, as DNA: TGTGCCAGCAGCTTTCCCAGGGTCCCCTACGAGCAGTACTTC. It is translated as CASSFPRVPYEQYF.

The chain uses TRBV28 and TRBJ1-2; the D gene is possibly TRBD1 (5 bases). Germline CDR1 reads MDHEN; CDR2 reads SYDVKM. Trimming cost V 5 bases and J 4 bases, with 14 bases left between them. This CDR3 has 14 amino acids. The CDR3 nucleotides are TGTGCCAGCAGTGATCTTGTAAGGGGCTATGGCTACACCTTC. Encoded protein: CASSDLVRGYGYTF.

CDR3 in DNA: TGTGCCAGCAGCTTAAGTCTCGGGGGGCCCGCAGATACGCAGTATTTT. It specifies CASSLSLGGPADTQYF. This chain connects TRBV7-9 to TRBJ2-3, with a weak D call TRBD2 (7 bases). Deletions cut 2 bases from V and 4 bases from J, with 16 bases between. The CDR3 spans 16 residues. Per the germline V gene, CDR1 is SEHNR and CDR2 is FQNEAQ (reference sequence).

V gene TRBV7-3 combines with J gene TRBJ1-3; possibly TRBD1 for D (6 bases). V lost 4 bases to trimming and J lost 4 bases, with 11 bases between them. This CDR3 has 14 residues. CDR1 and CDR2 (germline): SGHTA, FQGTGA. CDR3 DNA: TGTGCCAGCAGCTCCGGACAGTCCGGAAACACCATATATTTT. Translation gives CASSSGQSGNTIYF.

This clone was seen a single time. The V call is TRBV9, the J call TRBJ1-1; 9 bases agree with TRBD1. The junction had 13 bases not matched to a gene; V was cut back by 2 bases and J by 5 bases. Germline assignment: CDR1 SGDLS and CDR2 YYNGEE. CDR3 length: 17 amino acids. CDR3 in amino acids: CASSVRGDRAFVTEAFF. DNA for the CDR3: TGTGCCAGCAGCGTCCGAGGGGACAGGGCGTTCGTGACTGAAGCTTTCTTT.

The CDR3 is CATSRPSGETNEKLFF. The CDR3 coding sequence is TGTGCCACCAGCAGACCCTCTGGGGAGACTAATGAAAAACTGTTTTTT. The V and J genes are TRBV15 and TRBJ1-4; D not certain. From germline, CDR1 is LNHNV and CDR2 YYDKDF (reference sequence). V was trimmed by 2 bases and J by 2 bases, leaving 12 bases between them. This CDR3 spans 16 amino acids.